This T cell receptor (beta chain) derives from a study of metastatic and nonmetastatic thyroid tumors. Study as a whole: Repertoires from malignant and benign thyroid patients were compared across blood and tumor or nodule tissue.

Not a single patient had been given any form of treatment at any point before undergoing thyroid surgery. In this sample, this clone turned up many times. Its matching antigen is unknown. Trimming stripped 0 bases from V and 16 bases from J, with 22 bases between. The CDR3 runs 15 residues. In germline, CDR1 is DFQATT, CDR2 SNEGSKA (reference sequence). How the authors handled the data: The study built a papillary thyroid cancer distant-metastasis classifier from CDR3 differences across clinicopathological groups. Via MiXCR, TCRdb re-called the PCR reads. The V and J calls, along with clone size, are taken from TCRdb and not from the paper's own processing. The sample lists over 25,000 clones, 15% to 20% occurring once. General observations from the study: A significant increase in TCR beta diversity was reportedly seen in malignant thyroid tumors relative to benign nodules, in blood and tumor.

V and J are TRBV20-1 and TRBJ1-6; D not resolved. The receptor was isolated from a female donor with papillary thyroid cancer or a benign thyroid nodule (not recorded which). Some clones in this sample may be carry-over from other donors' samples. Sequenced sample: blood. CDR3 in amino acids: CSARDLGGSGLVLHF. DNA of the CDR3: TGCAGTGCTAGAGATCTTGGAGGGTCCGGCTTGGTGCTCCACTTT.